This T cell receptor beta chain was found in a study of blood T cell repertoires in COVID-19. Study processing details: Estimates of nucleated cell counts were drawn from the amplification of reference gene primers. Some clones are missing from TCRdb's copy, which holds only in-frame ones; the method was immunoSEQ multiplex PCR. V and J calls and clone size are as listed in that table; D and trimming were resolved from the DNA. This table holds fewer than 350,000 clones, 89% found once. Either two negative PCRs, clearance, or symptom resolution qualified Cohort 3 donors as recovered. This CDR3 comprises 14 residues. With 8 bases removed from V and 4 bases from J, the gap between germline ends came to 19 bases. Germline CDR1 and CDR2: SQVTM and ANQGSEA.

The sequenced sample was PBMCs or T cells enriched from blood (not recorded which). J is TRBJ2-3 and V is TRBV29-1; possible D gene TRBD1, 5 bases. This TCR came from a man in his sixties who had recovered from COVID-19. The CDR3 region has the DNA TGCAGCTCTTCCGGGCAGGGTACGCCAGATACGCAGTATTTT. Translating it yields CSSSGQGTPDTQYF.